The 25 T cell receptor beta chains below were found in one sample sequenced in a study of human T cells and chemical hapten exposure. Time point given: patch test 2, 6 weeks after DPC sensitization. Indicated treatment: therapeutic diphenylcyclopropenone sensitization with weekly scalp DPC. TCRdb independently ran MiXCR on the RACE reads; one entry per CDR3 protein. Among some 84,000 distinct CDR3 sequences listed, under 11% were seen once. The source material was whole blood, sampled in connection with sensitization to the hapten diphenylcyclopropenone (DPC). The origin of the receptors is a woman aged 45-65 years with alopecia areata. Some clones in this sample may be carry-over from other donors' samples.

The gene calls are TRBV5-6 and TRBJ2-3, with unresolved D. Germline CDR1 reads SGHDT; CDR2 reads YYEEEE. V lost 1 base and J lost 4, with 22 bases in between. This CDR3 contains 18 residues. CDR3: CASSLSPLERRVSDTQYF. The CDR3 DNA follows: TGTGCCAGCAGCTTGAGTCCTTTGGAGAGGAGAGTATCAGATACGCAGTATTTT.

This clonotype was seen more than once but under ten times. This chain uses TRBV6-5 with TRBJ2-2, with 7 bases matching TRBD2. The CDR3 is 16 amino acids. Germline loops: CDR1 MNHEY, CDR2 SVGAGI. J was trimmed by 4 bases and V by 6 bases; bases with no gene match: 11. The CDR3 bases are TGTGCCAGCAGCAAGCCGGGACGGGGGGTCACCGGGGAGCTGTTTTTT. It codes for CASSKPGRGVTGELFF.

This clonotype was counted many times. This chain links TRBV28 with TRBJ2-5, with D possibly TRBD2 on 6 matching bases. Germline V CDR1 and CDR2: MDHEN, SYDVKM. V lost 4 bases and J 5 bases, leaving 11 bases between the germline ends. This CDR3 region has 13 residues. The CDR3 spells CASSSSSVETQYF. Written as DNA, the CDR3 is TGTGCCAGCAGTTCCTCTAGCGTGGAGACCCAGTACTTC. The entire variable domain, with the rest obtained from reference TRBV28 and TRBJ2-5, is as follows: DVKVTQSSRYLVKRTGEKVFLECVQDMDHENMFWYRQDPGLGLRLIYFSYDVKMKEKGDIPEGYSVSREKKERFSLILESASTNQTSMYLCASSSSSVETQYFGPGTRLLVL.

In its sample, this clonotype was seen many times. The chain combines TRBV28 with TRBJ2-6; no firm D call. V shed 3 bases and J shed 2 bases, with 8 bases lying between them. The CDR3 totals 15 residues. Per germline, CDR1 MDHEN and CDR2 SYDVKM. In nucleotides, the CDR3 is TGTGCCAGCAGTTTCTACATCCCTGGGGCCAACGTCCTGACTTTC. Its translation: CASSFYIPGANVLTF.

The CDR3 DNA reads TGTGCCAGCTCACCATTAGCGGGAGGGACCTACAATGAGCAGTTCTTC. It is translated as CASSPLAGGTYNEQFF. The genes are TRBV18 and TRBJ2-1; 11 nucleotides agree with TRBD2. The V segment lost 2 bases and the J segment 2 bases; nucleotides outside the gene matches: 2. CDR3 length equals 16 residues. Germline V lookup: CDR1 KGHSH, CDR2 LQKENI.

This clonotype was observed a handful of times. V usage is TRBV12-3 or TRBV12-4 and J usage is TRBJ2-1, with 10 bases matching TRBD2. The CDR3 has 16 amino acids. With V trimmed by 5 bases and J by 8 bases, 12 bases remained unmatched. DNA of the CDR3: TGTGCCAGCAGTCCAAAAGCGGGAGGGCCAGGGGATGAGCAGTTCTTC. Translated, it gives CASSPKAGGPGDEQFF.

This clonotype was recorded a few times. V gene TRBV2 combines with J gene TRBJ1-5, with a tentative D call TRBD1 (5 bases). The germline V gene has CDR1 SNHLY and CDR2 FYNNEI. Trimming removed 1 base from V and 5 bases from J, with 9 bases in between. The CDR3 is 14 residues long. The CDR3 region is CASSEGSGHQPQHF. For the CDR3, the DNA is TGTGCCAGCAGTGAAGGGTCAGGGCATCAGCCCCAGCATTTT.

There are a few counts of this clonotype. CDR3 sequence reads: CASSQGVNQPQHF. The CDR3 DNA is TGTGCCAGCAGCCAAGGGGTCAATCAGCCCCAGCATTTT. The chain couples TRBV3-1 to TRBJ1-5; the D is unclear. The CDR3 covers 13 residues. V was pared by 1 base and J by 3 bases, with 4 bases between. Germline V CDR1 and CDR2: LGHDT, YNNKEL (reference sequence).

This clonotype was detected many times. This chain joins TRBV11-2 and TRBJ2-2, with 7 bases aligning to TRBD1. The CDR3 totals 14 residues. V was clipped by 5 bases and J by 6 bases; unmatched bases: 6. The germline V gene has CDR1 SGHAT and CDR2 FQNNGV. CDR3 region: CASSTDRASGELFF. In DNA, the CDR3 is TGTGCCAGCAGCACCGACAGGGCGTCCGGGGAGCTGTTTTTT.

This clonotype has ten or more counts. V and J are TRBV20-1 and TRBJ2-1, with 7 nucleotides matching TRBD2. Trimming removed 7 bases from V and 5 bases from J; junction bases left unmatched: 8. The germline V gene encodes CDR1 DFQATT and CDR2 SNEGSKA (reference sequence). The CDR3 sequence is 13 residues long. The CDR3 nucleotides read TGCAGTGGCGACCGGGACTATAACAATGAGCAGTTCTTC. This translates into CSGDRDYNNEQFF.

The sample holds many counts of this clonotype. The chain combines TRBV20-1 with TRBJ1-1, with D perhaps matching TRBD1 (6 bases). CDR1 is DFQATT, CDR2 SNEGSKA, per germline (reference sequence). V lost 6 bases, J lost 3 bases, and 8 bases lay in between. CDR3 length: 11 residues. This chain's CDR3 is CSAAGDTEAFF. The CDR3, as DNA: TGCAGTGCCGCAGGGGACACTGAAGCTTTCTTT.

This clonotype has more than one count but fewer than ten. Here the CDR3 DNA reads TGTGCCAGCAGCCGCCTGCTAGCTATCAATGAGCAGTTCTTC. It is translated as CASSRLLAINEQFF. The genes are TRBV7-2 and TRBJ2-1, with D possibly matching TRBD2 (5 bases). Trimming took off 5 bases at V and 6 bases at J, with 14 bases between the two ends. CDR1 is SGHTA and CDR2 is FQGNSA in the germline V gene. The CDR3 loop spans 14 amino acids.

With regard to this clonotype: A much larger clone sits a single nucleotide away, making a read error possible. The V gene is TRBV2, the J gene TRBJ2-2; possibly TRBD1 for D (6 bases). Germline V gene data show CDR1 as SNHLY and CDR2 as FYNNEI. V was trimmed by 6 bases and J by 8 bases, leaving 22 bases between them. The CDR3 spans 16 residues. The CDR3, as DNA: TGTGCCAGCAGCCCAAACAGGGTCAGATCGTCTGGGGAGCTGTTTTTT. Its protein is CASSPNRVRSSGELFF.

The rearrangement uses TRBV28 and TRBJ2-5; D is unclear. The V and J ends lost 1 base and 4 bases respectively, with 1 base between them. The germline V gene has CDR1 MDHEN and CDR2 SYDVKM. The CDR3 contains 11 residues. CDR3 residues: CASSLLETQYF. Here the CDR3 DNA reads TGTGCCAGCAGTTTATTAGAGACCCAGTACTTC. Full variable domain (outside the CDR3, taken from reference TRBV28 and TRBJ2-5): DVKVTQSSRYLVKRTGEKVFLECVQDMDHENMFWYRQDPGLGLRLIYFSYDVKMKEKGDIPEGYSVSREKKERFSLILESASTNQTSMYLCASSLLETQYFGPGTRLLVL.

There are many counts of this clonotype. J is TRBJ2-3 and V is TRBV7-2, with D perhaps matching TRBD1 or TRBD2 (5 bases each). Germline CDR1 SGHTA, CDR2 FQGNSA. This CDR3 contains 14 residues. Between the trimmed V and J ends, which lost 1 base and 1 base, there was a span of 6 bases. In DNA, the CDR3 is TGTGCCAGCAGCTTAGTGGGGGGCACAGATACGCAGTATTTT. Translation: CASSLVGGTDTQYF.

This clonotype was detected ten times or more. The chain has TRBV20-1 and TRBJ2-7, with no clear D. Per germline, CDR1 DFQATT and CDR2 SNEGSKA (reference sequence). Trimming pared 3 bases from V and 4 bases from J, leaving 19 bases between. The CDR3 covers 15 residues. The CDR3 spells CSASAPGPEQYEQYF. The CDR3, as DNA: TGCAGTGCTAGCGCGCCGGGCCCCGAGCAATACGAGCAGTACTTC.

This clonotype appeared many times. The CDR3 loop is CASSQPPGQGGTNEKLFF. CDR3 DNA sequence: TGTGCCAGCTCTCAACCACCGGGACAGGGTGGTACTAATGAAAAACTGTTTTTT. The chain combines TRBV18 with TRBJ1-4, with 9 bases fitting TRBD1. CDR1 is KGHSH and CDR2 is LQKENI in the germline V gene. CDR3 size: 18 residues. The trim removed 6 bases at V and 2 bases at J, leaving 13 bases unmatched.

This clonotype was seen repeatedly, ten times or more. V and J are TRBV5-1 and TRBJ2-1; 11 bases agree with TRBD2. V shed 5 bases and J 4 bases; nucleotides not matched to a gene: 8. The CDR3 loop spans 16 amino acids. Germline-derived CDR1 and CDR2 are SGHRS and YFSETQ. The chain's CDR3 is CASSGTSGSSYNEQFF. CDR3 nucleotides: TGCGCCAGCAGTGGTACTAGCGGGAGTTCTTACAATGAGCAGTTCTTC.

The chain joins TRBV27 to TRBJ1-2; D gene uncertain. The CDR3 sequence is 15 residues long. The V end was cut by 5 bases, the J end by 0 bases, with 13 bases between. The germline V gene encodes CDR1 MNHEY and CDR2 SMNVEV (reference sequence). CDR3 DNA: TGTGCCAGCAGTCTGATAGACCCAGCTAACTATGGCTACACCTTC. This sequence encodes CASSLIDPANYGYTF.

The CDR3 reads CASRPGTGNSPLHF. CDR3 nucleotides: TGTGCCAGCAGACCCGGGACTGGAAATTCACCCCTCCACTTT. V usage is TRBV2 and J usage is TRBJ1-6; D is possibly TRBD1 (5 bases). V was trimmed by 6 bases and J by 7 bases, leaving 13 bases between them. The CDR3 is made up of 14 amino acids. Germline V lookup: CDR1 SNHLY, CDR2 FYNNEI.

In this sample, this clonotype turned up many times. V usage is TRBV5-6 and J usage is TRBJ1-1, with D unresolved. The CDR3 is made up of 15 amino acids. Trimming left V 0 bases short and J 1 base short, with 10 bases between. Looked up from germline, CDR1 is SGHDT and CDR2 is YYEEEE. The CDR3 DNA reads TGTGCCAGCAGCTTGGAATGGAGAACGAACACTGAAGCTTTCTTT. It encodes CASSLEWRTNTEAFF.

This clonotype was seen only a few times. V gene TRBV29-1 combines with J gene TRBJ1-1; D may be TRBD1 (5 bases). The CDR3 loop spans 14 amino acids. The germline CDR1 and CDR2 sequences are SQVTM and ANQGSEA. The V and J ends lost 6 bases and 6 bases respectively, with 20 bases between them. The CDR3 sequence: CSVSNTRGFAEAFF. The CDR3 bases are TGCAGCGTCAGCAATACGCGGGGCTTCGCTGAAGCTTTCTTT. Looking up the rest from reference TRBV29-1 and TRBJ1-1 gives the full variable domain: SAVISQKPSRDICQRGTSLTIQCQVDSQVTMMFWYRQQPGQSLTLIATANQGSEATYESGFVIDKFPISRPNLTFSTLTVSNMSPEDSSIYLCSVSNTRGFAEAFFGQGTRLTVV.

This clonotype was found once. The DNA of the CDR3 is TGTGCCATCAGGGACGCTACTAGGCAACCCTACGAGCAGTACTTC. This codes for CAIRDATRQPYEQYF. The chain joins TRBV10-3 to TRBJ2-7; D is possibly TRBD2 (5 bases). CDR1 ENHRY and CDR2 SYGVKD come from the germline V gene. Trimming cost V 6 bases and J 2 bases, with 17 bases left between them. CDR3 length equals 15 residues.

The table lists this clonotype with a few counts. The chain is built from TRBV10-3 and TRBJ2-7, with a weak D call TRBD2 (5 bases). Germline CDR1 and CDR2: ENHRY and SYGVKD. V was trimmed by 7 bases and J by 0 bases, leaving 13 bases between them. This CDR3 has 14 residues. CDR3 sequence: CAIKPGSGSYEQYF. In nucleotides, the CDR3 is TGTGCCATCAAACCCGGAAGCGGCTCCTACGAGCAGTACTTC.

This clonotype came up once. In nucleotides, the CDR3 is TGCAGCGTTTGGGTGTCTGGAAACACCATATATTTT. It specifies CSVWVSGNTIYF. This rearrangement joins TRBV29-1 to TRBJ1-3; D is uncertain. The CDR3 contains 12 residues. V lost 5 bases to trimming and J lost 1 base, with 6 bases between them. Germline V gene data show CDR1 as SQVTM and CDR2 as ANQGSEA. The variable domain in full, with the rest retrieved from reference TRBV29-1 and TRBJ1-3, is SAVISQKPSRDICQRGTSLTIQCQVDSQVTMMFWYRQQPGQSLTLIATANQGSEATYESGFVIDKFPISRPNLTFSTLTVSNMSPEDSSIYLCSVWVSGNTIYFGEGSWLTVV.